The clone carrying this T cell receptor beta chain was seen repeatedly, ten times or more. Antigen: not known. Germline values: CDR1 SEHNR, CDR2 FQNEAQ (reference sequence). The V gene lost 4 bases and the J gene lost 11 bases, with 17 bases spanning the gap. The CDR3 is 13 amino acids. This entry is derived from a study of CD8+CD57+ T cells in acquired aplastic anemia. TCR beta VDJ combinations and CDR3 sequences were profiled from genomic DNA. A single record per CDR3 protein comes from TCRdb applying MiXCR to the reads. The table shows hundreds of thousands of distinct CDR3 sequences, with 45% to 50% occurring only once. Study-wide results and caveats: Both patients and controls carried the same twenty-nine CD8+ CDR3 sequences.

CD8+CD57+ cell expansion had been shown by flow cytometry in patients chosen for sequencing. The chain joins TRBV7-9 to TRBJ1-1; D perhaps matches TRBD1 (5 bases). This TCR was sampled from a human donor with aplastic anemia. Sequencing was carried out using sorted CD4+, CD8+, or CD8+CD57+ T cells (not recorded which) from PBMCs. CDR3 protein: CASSSQPGSEAFF. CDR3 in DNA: TGTGCCAGCAGCTCACAACCAGGGTCAGAGGCTTTCTTT.